What follows are 24 T cell receptor beta chains derived from one specimen sequenced in a study of shared clonotypes between healthy human individuals. TCRdb's table, derived via immunoSEQ multiplex PCR, lists solely in-frame clones and lacks some. This sample carries 2 million to 2.5 million clones, roughly 90% of them seen once, and the ten largest clones take approximately 0.4%. Sequencing was done on a sample of naive CD4+ T cells from PBMCs. As to subset: CD45RA+ positively selected. The source of these receptors is a man aged 18 to 30 in good health. Some clones in this sample may be carry-over from other donors' samples.

The rearrangement uses TRBV6-5 and TRBJ2-3, with 8 bases matching TRBD2. CDR1 is MNHEY and CDR2 is SVGAGI in the germline V gene. V lost 5 bases to trimming and J lost 6 bases; unmatched junction nucleotides: 7. This CDR3 is 14 amino acids long. The CDR3 DNA reads TGTGCCAGCAGTCCACCGGGACTAGAGGATACGCAGTATTTT. It codes for CASSPPGLEDTQYF.

The chain links TRBV6-5 to TRBJ2-1; 9 nucleotides agree with TRBD2. Germline lookup yields CDR1 MNHEY and CDR2 SVGAGI. Losses at the gene ends were 5 bases for V and 2 bases for J; bases not matched to a gene: 4. The length of the CDR3 is 15 residues. As DNA, the CDR3 is TGTGCCAGCAGTAAAACTAGCGGGCCCTACAATGAGCAGTTCTTC. It translates to CASSKTSGPYNEQFF.

This chain uses TRBV2 with TRBJ1-5, with 9 bases that match TRBD1. V lost 3 bases, J lost 6 bases, and 6 bases stayed unmatched. The CDR3 length is 15 residues. The V gene's germline CDR1 is SNHLY and CDR2 FYNNEI. The CDR3 DNA reads as TGTGCCAGCAGTGATTTGGGACAGGGTGGTCAGCCCCAGCATTTT. Its translation: CASSDLGQGGQPQHF. The whole variable domain, filled in from reference TRBV2 and TRBJ1-5, reads EPEVTQTPSHQVTQMGQEVILRCVPISNHLYFYWYRQILGQKVEFLVSFYNNEISEKSEIFDDQFSVERPDGSNFTLKIRSTKLEDSAMYFCASSDLGQGGQPQHFGDGTRLSIL.

The chain joins TRBV29-1 to TRBJ2-5, with 9 bases identical to TRBD1. V was pared by 7 bases and J by 5 bases, with 8 bases of the junction left unmatched. The CDR3 is 13 residues long. Germline CDR1 reads SQVTM; CDR2 reads ANQGSEA. This CDR3 is CSAPGQGFETQYF. In DNA, the CDR3 is TGCAGCGCCCCGGGACAGGGTTTTGAGACCCAGTACTTC. Supplemented by reference TRBV29-1 and TRBJ2-5, the full variable domain reads SAVISQKPSRDICQRGTSLTIQCQVDSQVTMMFWYRQQPGQSLTLIATANQGSEATYESGFVIDKFPISRPNLTFSTLTVSNMSPEDSSIYLCSAPGQGFETQYFGPGTRLLVL.

The rearrangement joins TRBV4-3 to TRBJ1-2; no definite D call. V was shortened by 0 bases and J by 0 bases, with 11 bases between the two germline ends. There are 16 residues in the CDR3. Per the germline V gene, CDR1 is LGHNA and CDR2 is YSLEER. The CDR3 bases are TGCGCCAGCAGCCAAGATCCCGCAAGAGCTAACTATGGCTACACCTTC. Protein product: CASSQDPARANYGYTF.

This chain joins TRBV29-1 and TRBJ1-2; the D gene is possibly TRBD1 (5 bases). From germline, CDR1 is SQVTM and CDR2 ANQGSEA. The ends were cut back, 1 base at V and 8 bases at J, with 14 bases in the middle. The CDR3 contains 13 residues. This CDR3 reads CSVEGLAGWGYTF. In DNA form, the CDR3 reads TGCAGCGTTGAAGGTTTGGCAGGGTGGGGCTACACCTTC.

This rearrangement joins TRBV6-4 to TRBJ2-2; maybe TRBD1 (6 bases). Germline-derived CDR1 and CDR2 are MRHNA and SNTAGT. The CDR3 extends over 15 amino acids. The germline V and J ends were trimmed by 2 bases and 0 bases, with 7 bases remaining between them. The CDR3 coding sequence is TGTGCCAGCAGTGACGGGGGCCCGAACACCGGGGAGCTGTTTTTT. As protein: CASSDGGPNTGELFF.

The rearrangement joins TRBV9 to TRBJ2-1; D unclear. CDR3 length: 13 residues. Between the trimmed V and J ends, which lost 3 bases and 5 bases, there was a span of 9 bases. Germline V gives CDR1 SGDLS, CDR2 YYNGEE. The CDR3 DNA reads TGTGCCAGCAGCGCTACAGCCAACAATGAGCAGTTCTTC. It encodes CASSATANNEQFF.

V is TRBV6-1 and J is TRBJ2-1; D unresolved. V lost 2 bases and J 4 bases, leaving 9 bases between the germline ends. CDR1 MNHNS and CDR2 SASEGT come from the germline V gene. CDR3 size: 14 residues. The CDR3 is CASSERRMYNEQFF. In DNA, the CDR3 is TGTGCCAGCAGTGAAAGACGGATGTACAATGAGCAGTTCTTC.

This clone was seen just once. The chain links TRBV10-2 to TRBJ1-1, with TRBD1 matching 7 bases. Germline values: CDR1 WSHSY, CDR2 SAAADI. The V segment lost 4 bases and the J segment 5 bases; nucleotides outside the gene matches: 10. CDR3 length equals 15 residues. The CDR3 protein is CASSGSGTAGTEAFF. The CDR3 region has the DNA TGCGCCAGCAGTGGTTCCGGGACAGCCGGGACTGAAGCTTTCTTT.

The V gene is TRBV27, the J gene TRBJ1-2; D call uncertain. The V gene lost 6 bases and the J gene lost 2 bases, with 4 bases spanning the gap. CDR3 length: 11 residues. Germline assignment: CDR1 MNHEY and CDR2 SMNVEV (reference sequence). The CDR3: CASRSNYGYTF. CDR3 DNA sequence: TGTGCCAGCAGGTCGAACTATGGCTACACCTTC.

The sample holds one count of this clone. Other nucleotide sequences in the sample specify the same CDR3. CDR3 protein: CASSPGPAPAYEQYF. DNA for the CDR3: TGTGCCAGCAGCCCTGGGCCGGCTCCAGCCTACGAGCAGTACTTC. The J gene is TRBJ2-7, the V gene TRBV7-3; D not resolved. Germline V gives CDR1 SGHTA, CDR2 FQGTGA. The CDR3 runs to 15 residues. Deletions cut 5 bases from V and 2 bases from J, with 16 bases between.

The chain joins TRBV27 to TRBJ1-2; a possible D gene is TRBD1 (5 bases). Germline values: CDR1 MNHEY, CDR2 SMNVEV (reference sequence). This CDR3 has 14 amino acids. V was shortened by 5 bases and J by 1 base, with 11 bases between the two germline ends. The CDR3 sequence is CASSPRDFNYGYTF. The CDR3 nucleotides read TGTGCCAGCAGTCCCCGGGACTTTAACTATGGCTACACCTTC.

The chain joins TRBV25-1 to TRBJ1-2; 12 nucleotides line up with TRBD1. CDR3 length: 14 amino acids. V was clipped by 6 bases and J by 8 bases; unmatched bases: 7. In germline, CDR1 is MGHDK, CDR2 SYGVNS. Written as DNA, the CDR3 is TGTGCCAGCAGGAGGGGACAGGGGGCAAAAGGCTACACCTTC. Translation gives CASRRGQGAKGYTF.

The rearrangement uses TRBV18 and TRBJ1-1; D gene unclear. The V gene lost 4 bases and the J gene lost 1 base, with 7 bases spanning the gap. From germline, CDR1 is KGHSH and CDR2 LQKENI. This CDR3 comprises 13 residues. The CDR3 DNA reads as TGTGCCAGCTCACTGGGTACGAACACTGAAGCTTTCTTT. It is translated as CASSLGTNTEAFF.

The rearrangement joins TRBV7-2 to TRBJ2-1, with TRBD2 matching over 7 bases. Germline CDR1 is SGHTA and CDR2 is FQGNSA. CDR3 length equals 17 residues. J was trimmed by 1 base and V by 1 base; bases with no gene match: 7. The DNA for the CDR3 is TGTGCCAGCAGCTTAGTGGGAGGGCCTTATTCCTACAATGAGCAGTTCTTC. Protein: CASSLVGGPYSYNEQFF. Complete variable domain (other parts from reference TRBV7-2 and TRBJ2-1): GAGVSQSPSNKVTEKGKDVELRCDPISGHTALYWYRQSLGQGLEFLIYFQGNSAPDKSGLPSDRFSAERTGGSVSTLTIQRTQQEDSAVYLCASSLVGGPYSYNEQFFGPGTRLTVL.

The chain employs TRBV10-3 and TRBJ2-3, with TRBD1 identical over 9 bases. CDR1 is ENHRY, CDR2 SYGVKD, per germline. The CDR3 runs to 14 residues. V lost 4 bases, J lost 8 bases, and 7 bases stayed unmatched. This CDR3 reads CAISGGQGYGTQYF. The CDR3 region has the DNA TGTGCCATCAGTGGGGGACAGGGTTACGGTACGCAGTATTTT.

This chain uses TRBV9 with TRBJ2-1; D possibly matches TRBD1 or TRBD2 (6 bases each). V was shortened by 0 bases and J by 4 bases, with 17 bases between the two germline ends. The length of the CDR3 is 17 residues. Per germline, CDR1 SGDLS and CDR2 YYNGEE. The CDR3 spells CASSVAGSGGIYNEQFF. Written as DNA, the CDR3 is TGTGCCAGCAGCGTAGCTGGATCCGGGGGCATATACAATGAGCAGTTCTTC.

Remarks on this clone: The sample has other DNA sequences that encode this CDR3 too. J is TRBJ1-3 and V is TRBV29-1, with D possibly TRBD1 on 5 matching bases. This CDR3 spans 14 amino acids. Germline V CDR1 and CDR2: SQVTM, ANQGSEA. V lost 2 bases to trimming and J lost 0 bases, with 8 bases between them. The CDR3 reads CSVELGHSGNTIYF. The DNA for the CDR3 is TGCAGCGTTGAATTGGGGCACTCTGGAAACACCATATATTTT.

The V call is TRBV4-1, the J call TRBJ2-2; D gene uncertain. V was shortened by 2 bases and J by 5 bases, with 12 bases between the two germline ends. This CDR3 is 15 amino acids long. CDR1 and CDR2 from the germline V gene are MGHRA and YSYEKL. The chain's CDR3 is CASSQMTSRTGELFF. The CDR3 DNA reads as TGCGCCAGCAGCCAAATGACCTCGAGGACCGGGGAGCTGTTTTTT.

The rearrangement joins TRBV5-1 to TRBJ2-3, with 10 bases lining up with TRBD2. Germline loops: CDR1 SGHRS, CDR2 YFSETQ. The CDR3 has 15 amino acids. The trim removed 0 bases at V and 6 bases at J, leaving 4 bases unmatched. The CDR3 reads CASSLVLAGEDTQYF. The CDR3 nucleotides read TGCGCCAGCAGCTTGGTCCTAGCGGGAGAGGATACGCAGTATTTT.

The J gene is TRBJ2-1, the V gene TRBV30; 11 bases match TRBD2. Per germline, CDR1 GTSNPN and CDR2 SVGIG (reference sequence). V trimming: 6 bases; J trimming: 7 bases; junction bases outside the gene matches: 5. The CDR3 is made up of 13 amino acids. CDR3 sequence reads: CACLAGGMNEQFF. Written as DNA, the CDR3 is TGTGCCTGTCTAGCGGGAGGAATGAATGAGCAGTTCTTC.

The rearrangement joins TRBV7-2 to TRBJ2-1; 7 positions match TRBD1. The CDR3 sequence is 11 residues long. The germline V gene encodes CDR1 SGHTA and CDR2 FQGNSA. V lost 1 base, J lost 12 bases, and 0 bases stayed unmatched. CDR3: CASSLGDRQFF. CDR3 DNA: TGTGCCAGCAGCTTAGGGGACAGGCAGTTCTTC.

Note on this clone: Sequence at one end of the junction differs from germline and may be a read error. The chain couples TRBV7-9 to TRBJ2-1, with 9 bases aligning to TRBD2. CDR3 length: 14 amino acids. Per germline, CDR1 SEHNR and CDR2 FQNEAQ (reference sequence). The CDR3 loop reads CASSQGLAYDEQFF. In DNA, the CDR3 is TGTGCCAGCAGCCAGGGACTAGCCTACGATGAGCAGTTCTTC.